This TCR beta chain was identified during a study of cytomegalovirus exposure and HLA in healthy donors. Broader study findings: The authors reported that TCR beta sequences could predict HLA-A and HLA-B alleles. These predictions were accurate for most subjects in the first cohort.

Deletions cut 4 bases from V and 1 base from J, with 11 bases between. The CDR3 runs 14 residues. The germline V gene has CDR1 SGHNT and CDR2 YYREEE (reference sequence). Remarks on this clone: Its antigen is not identified.

When sampled, the donors appeared nominally healthy, though they likely had unrecorded immune exposures. PCR involved 60 Vbeta and 13 Jbeta primers. Only in-frame clones appear in the TCRdb table, and some are missing; sequencing was by immunoSEQ multiplex PCR. The sample includes 90,000 or so clones, about four fifths of them seen just once. The source is a man aged 50 to 59 in good health and CMV-seropositive. The V gene is TRBV5-4, the J gene TRBJ2-5, with a tentative D call TRBD2 (5 bases). Material for sequencing was PBMCs. This CDR3 reads CASSQADSQETQYF. CDR3 sequence (DNA): TGTGCCAGCAGCCAAGCGGATTCCCAAGAGACCCAGTACTTC.